Shown below are 2 T cell receptor beta chains from a single sample sequenced in a study of regulatory T cells in long-lasting Graves disease. According to the study, TCR beta libraries were built with iRepertoire HTBI primers and CDR3-region Arm-PCR. TCRdb ran MiXCR on the multiplex PCR reads and lists one entry per CDR3 protein. Altogether about 430,000 distinct CDR3 sequences are present, approximately 16% being singletons, with the ten largest covering about 8%. Time point described: newly diagnosed GD, antithyroid drugs for less than 3 months. PBMC RNA was the source of the TCR library. These data also featured in a second study, about T cells in Graves' hyperthyroidism and ophthalmopathy.

The material sequenced was peripheral blood mononuclear cells (PBMCs), taken at new diagnosis, from a patient treated with antithyroid drugs. These receptors were obtained from a middle-aged woman with Graves disease.

This clonotype was detected many times. This sequence joins TRBV20-1 and TRBJ2-7; D unresolved. Germline V gives CDR1 DFQATT, CDR2 SNEGSKA (reference sequence). V shed 2 bases and J shed 0 bases, with 8 bases lying between them. The CDR3 extends over 13 amino acids. Here the CDR3 reads CSARFPSSYEQYF. In DNA, the CDR3 is TGCAGTGCTAGATTTCCGAGCTCCTACGAGCAGTACTTC.

This clonotype has at least ten counts. This sequence joins TRBV11-3 and TRBJ2-7; D perhaps matches TRBD1 (6 bases). This CDR3 is 14 amino acids long. V was shortened by 2 bases and J by 2 bases, with 10 bases between the two germline ends. Germline V gene data show CDR1 as SGHNT and CDR2 as YENEEA. Here the CDR3 reads CASSLPGHPYEQYF. The CDR3 DNA reads TGTGCCAGCAGCTTACCGGGACACCCCTACGAGCAGTACTTC.